The 30 T cell receptor beta chains below come from one sample, sequenced in a study of blood T cell repertoires in COVID-19. Libraries were prepared by immunoSEQ multiplex PCR; TCRdb keeps only in-frame clonotypes and omits some of them. The profile shows some 170,000 clones, roughly 80% of them singletons. The sequenced sample consisted of peripheral blood. The receptor set was obtained from a woman over 75 with acute or convalescent COVID-19.

The V call is TRBV19, the J call TRBJ2-5; TRBD2 matches 9 bases. Germline-derived CDR1 and CDR2 are LNHDA and SQIVND (reference sequence). Trimming removed 5 bases from V and 5 bases from J; junction bases left unmatched: 3. The CDR3 loop spans 13 amino acids. The CDR3 reads CASSLGLAETQYF. The CDR3 DNA reads TGTGCCAGTAGTTTAGGACTAGCGGAGACCCAGTACTTC.

CDR3 region: CASSLGTGGAGGYGYTF. CDR3 DNA: TGTGCCAGCAGCTTGGGGACAGGGGGCGCAGGGGGCTATGGCTACACCTTC. The chain couples TRBV5-5 to TRBJ1-2; the match to TRBD1 covers 11 bases. The CDR3 is 17 residues long. Germline trimming cut 0 bases from V and 4 bases from J; bases unmatched to any gene: 8. CDR1 SGHKS and CDR2 YYEKEE come from the germline V gene (reference sequence).

This sequence joins TRBV28 and TRBJ1-2; TRBD1 matches 10 bases. V trimming: 3 bases; J trimming: 7 bases; junction bases outside the gene matches: 11. In germline, CDR1 is MDHEN, CDR2 SYDVKM. The CDR3 loop spans 16 amino acids. CDR3 in DNA: TGTGCCAGCAGTTTCTCTACCGGGACAGGGGCTATTGGCTACACCTTC. It yields the protein CASSFSTGTGAIGYTF.

The gene calls are TRBV19 and TRBJ2-1, with D unresolved. The CDR3 extends over 18 amino acids. Germline V CDR1 and CDR2: LNHDA, SQIVND (reference sequence). The V and J ends lost 0 bases and 0 bases respectively, with 15 bases between them. DNA for the CDR3: TGTGCCAGTAGTATAGATCTCGTGACAATGAGCTCCTACAATGAGCAGTTCTTC. Translated, it gives CASSIDLVTMSSYNEQFF.

The rearrangement uses TRBV6-1 and TRBJ1-5; unclear D gene. There are 14 residues in the CDR3. CDR1 MNHNS and CDR2 SASEGT come from the germline V gene. Trimming stripped 3 bases from V and 6 bases from J, with 12 bases between. DNA of the CDR3: TGTGCCAGCAGTGAGGGAGGAGGATTTCAGCCCCAGCATTTT. Translated, it gives CASSEGGGFQPQHF.

V usage is TRBV2 and J usage is TRBJ2-3, with 8 bases identical to TRBD1. CDR1 is SNHLY, CDR2 FYNNEI, per germline. The CDR3 is 13 amino acids. V was pared by 7 bases and J by 5 bases, with 5 bases of the junction left unmatched. CDR3 DNA: TGTGCCAGCAACCGGGACAGGCGAGATACGCAGTATTTT. Its translation: CASNRDRRDTQYF.

This clone has at least ten counts. This sequence joins TRBV14 and TRBJ1-1; 12 bases match TRBD1. CDR1 SGHDN and CDR2 FVKESK come from the germline V gene. V trimming: 4 bases; J trimming: 0 bases; junction bases outside the gene matches: 15. There are 20 residues in the CDR3. CDR3 sequence reads: CASSPRGQGALEMLNTEAFF. Here the CDR3 DNA reads TGTGCCAGCAGCCCTAGGGGACAGGGGGCTTTAGAGATGTTGAACACTGAAGCTTTCTTT.

This chain uses TRBV15 with TRBJ1-6; D is possibly TRBD1 (6 bases). This CDR3 is 16 amino acids long. Germline-derived CDR1 and CDR2 are LNHNV and YYDKDF (reference sequence). Trimming took 0 bases from V and 7 from J, leaving 13 bases between them. The CDR3 DNA reads TGTGCCACCAGCAGAGATCCAGGACAGCCGAATTCACCCCTCCACTTT. It codes for CATSRDPGQPNSPLHF. The whole variable domain, filled in from reference TRBV15 and TRBJ1-6, reads DAMVIQNPRYQVTQFGKPVTLSCSQTLNHNVMYWYQQKSSQAPKLLFHYYDKDFNNEADTPDNFQSRRPNTSFCFLDIRSPGLGDTAMYLCATSRDPGQPNSPLHFGNGTRLTVT.

The chain uses TRBV5-6 and TRBJ1-2, with 7 bases aligning to TRBD1. The V segment lost 9 bases and the J segment 0 bases; nucleotides outside the gene matches: 8. Germline-derived CDR1 and CDR2 are SGHDT and YYEEEE. The CDR3 totals 14 residues. For the CDR3, the DNA is TGTGCCACGAAGACCACAGGGGCTAACTATGGCTACACCTTC. It translates to CATKTTGANYGYTF.

The rearrangement links TRBV9 to TRBJ1-3; D may be TRBD1 (5 bases). This CDR3 contains 15 residues. Germline-derived CDR1 and CDR2 are SGDLS and YYNGEE. The ends were cut back, 3 bases at V and 0 bases at J, with 10 bases in the middle. The CDR3 DNA reads TGTGCCAGCAGCGCATCAGGGTTCTCTGGAAACACCATATATTTT. It codes for CASSASGFSGNTIYF.

The CDR3 DNA is TGCGCCAGCAGCCAAGGGTTAGCCAGAAGCTCCTACAATGAGCAGTTCTTC. Amino acid sequence: CASSQGLARSSYNEQFF. The genes are TRBV4-1 and TRBJ2-1, with D unclear. Trimming removed 1 base from V and 0 bases from J, with 13 bases in between. The CDR3 is made up of 17 amino acids. Germline V gives CDR1 MGHRA, CDR2 YSYEKL.

DNA of the CDR3: TGTGCCAGCAGTGAAGAGCCGACAATCGCCGGCACCGGGGAGCTGTTTTTT. It encodes CASSEEPTIAGTGELFF. This chain uses TRBV6-1 with TRBJ2-2; D is ambiguous. The CDR3 has 17 residues. Germline V gene sequence: CDR1 MNHNS, CDR2 SASEGT. With 1 base removed from V and 4 bases from J, the gap between germline ends came to 16 bases.

The CDR3 DNA sequence: TGTGCCAGCAGCTTAAAGGGACAGGGAGGCTATGGCTACACCTTC. Its protein is CASSLKGQGGYGYTF. This rearrangement joins TRBV7-3 to TRBJ1-2; TRBD1 aligns across 9 bases. Losses at the gene ends were 1 base for V and 4 bases for J; bases not matched to a gene: 4. Germline CDR1 and CDR2: SGHTA and FQGTGA. CDR3 length: 15 residues.

The chain links TRBV10-1 to TRBJ2-7; maybe TRBD2 (6 bases). The CDR3 extends over 14 amino acids. The germline V gene encodes CDR1 WNHNN and CDR2 SYGVQD (reference sequence). V was pared by 6 bases and J by 2 bases, with 14 bases between. The CDR3 spells CASSESGLAYEQYF. The CDR3 nucleotides are TGCGCCAGCAGCGAAAGCGGGCTCGCCTACGAGCAGTACTTC.

In this sample, this clone turned up once. The CDR3 spells CASSSLPDNMNTEAFF. The CDR3 DNA reads as TGTGCCAGCAGTTCCCTCCCCGACAATATGAACACTGAAGCTTTCTTT. This chain joins TRBV6-7 and TRBJ1-1; D is unclear. TRBV6-7 is an ORF; its function is uncertain. The CDR3 consists of 16 residues. Trimming stripped 4 bases from V and 0 bases from J, with 15 bases between.

J is TRBJ2-3 and V is TRBV7-3; D unresolved. This CDR3 has 13 amino acids. Trimming took off 5 bases at V and 5 bases at J, with 11 bases between the two ends. Germline loops: CDR1 SGHTA, CDR2 FQGTGA. The CDR3 protein is CASSRSREDTQYF. The CDR3 DNA is TGTGCCAGCAGCCGGAGCAGAGAAGATACGCAGTATTTT.

The chain is built from TRBV5-5 and TRBJ1-1; D is undetermined. Germline V gives CDR1 SGHKS, CDR2 YYEKEE (reference sequence). This CDR3 is 14 amino acids long. V lost 3 bases to trimming and J lost 8 bases, with 17 bases between them. The CDR3 sequence: CASSSEIGGIEAFF. DNA of the CDR3: TGTGCCAGCAGCTCCGAGATCGGCGGGATCGAAGCTTTCTTT.

The table lists this clone with a count of one. The rearrangement links TRBV29-1 to TRBJ2-1, with 7 positions matching TRBD2. Trimming took 8 bases from V and 3 from J; bases not matched to a gene: 7. The CDR3 runs to 13 residues. The germline gives CDR1 SQVTM, CDR2 ANQGSEA. The CDR3 sequence: CSIAGRFYNEQFF. DNA for the CDR3: TGCAGCATAGCGGGCCGTTTCTACAATGAGCAGTTCTTC.

The J gene is TRBJ1-1, the V gene TRBV18; D is possibly TRBD1 (5 bases). Germline CDR1 reads KGHSH; CDR2 reads LQKENI. The CDR3 loop spans 15 amino acids. V was trimmed by 2 bases and J by 2 bases, leaving 12 bases between them. CDR3 protein: CASSPLEGPNTEAFF. Here the CDR3 DNA reads TGTGCCAGCTCACCATTGGAGGGACCAAACACTGAAGCTTTCTTT.

The chain links TRBV7-6 to TRBJ1-2; possibly TRBD1 for D (5 bases). The CDR3 totals 15 residues. The V gene lost 1 base and the J gene lost 8 bases, with 17 bases spanning the gap. CDR1 is SGHVS, CDR2 FNYEAQ, per germline. The CDR3 spells CASSLEGRANGGYTF. The CDR3 DNA reads TGTGCCAGCAGCTTAGAGGGCAGGGCAAATGGGGGCTACACCTTC.

The chain is built from TRBV7-9 and TRBJ2-1; D ambiguous. This CDR3 has 15 residues. From germline, CDR1 is SEHNR and CDR2 FQNEAQ (reference sequence). Trimming left V 5 bases short and J 9 bases short, with 20 bases between. The CDR3 here is CASSTLTPTGGEQFF. In nucleotides, the CDR3 is TGTGCCAGCAGCACGTTAACCCCAACCGGCGGTGAGCAGTTCTTC.

The chain recombines TRBV19 with TRBJ2-2; 8 nucleotides agree with TRBD1. V dropped 5 bases and J dropped 5; count of bases not matched to a gene: 22. CDR1 and CDR2 from the germline V gene are LNHDA and SQIVND (reference sequence). The CDR3 is made up of 20 amino acids. The CDR3 nucleotides are TGTGCCAGTAGTTCTGACAGGGGTTCGGGTATTCGAGGGCCAACCGGGGAGCTGTTTTTT. Translating it yields CASSSDRGSGIRGPTGELFF.

This rearrangement joins TRBV5-1 to TRBJ2-3; TRBD2 matches 8 bases. The V segment lost 3 bases and the J segment 3 bases; nucleotides outside the gene matches: 3. The CDR3 is 14 residues long. Germline V gene data show CDR1 as SGHRS and CDR2 as YFSETQ. The CDR3 DNA is TGCGCCAGCAGCTCCGGGGGGGGTACAGATACGCAGTATTTT. It is translated as CASSSGGGTDTQYF. Filled out from reference TRBV5-1 and TRBJ2-3, the complete variable domain reads KAGVTQTPRYLIKTRGQQVTLSCSPISGHRSVSWYQQTPGQGLQFLFEYFSETQRNKGNFPGRFSGRQFSNSRSEMNVSTLELGDSALYLCASSSGGGTDTQYFGPGTRLTVL.

This chain's CDR3 is CAAGTDTGELFF. Here the CDR3 DNA reads TGTGCCGCCGGGACAGACACCGGGGAGCTGTTTTTT. The rearrangement links TRBV10-3 to TRBJ2-2; 7 nucleotides agree with TRBD1. This CDR3 has 12 residues. The J segment lost 3 bases and the V segment lost 11 bases, leaving 3 bases of the junction unmatched. CDR1 ENHRY and CDR2 SYGVKD come from the germline V gene.

The V and J genes are TRBV5-1 and TRBJ2-2, with 9 bases aligning to TRBD1. CDR1 and CDR2 (germline): SGHRS, YFSETQ. This CDR3 comprises 16 residues. J gave up 5 bases and V 3 bases, and 8 bases lay outside the gene matches. For the CDR3, the DNA is TGCGCCAGCAGCTACGGATCCGGGACAGGGACCGGGGAGCTGTTTTTT. Translating gives CASSYGSGTGTGELFF.

DNA of the CDR3: TGTGCCAGCAGTGGACTTAGCGGGATAGCCGGGGAGCTGTTTTTT. Protein sequence: CASSGLSGIAGELFF. This rearrangement joins TRBV25-1 to TRBJ2-2, with 8 bases aligning to TRBD2. Germline CDR1 is MGHDK and CDR2 is SYGVNS. The ends lost 4 bases at V and 6 bases at J; junction bases unmatched: 7. CDR3 length equals 15 residues. The variable domain in full, completed from reference TRBV25-1 and TRBJ2-2, reads EADIYQTPRYLVIGTGKKITLECSQTMGHDKMYWYQQDPGMELHLIHYSYGVNSTEKGDLSSESTVSRIRTEHFPLTLESARPSHTSQYLCASSGLSGIAGELFFGEGSRLTVL.

This chain connects TRBV29-1 to TRBJ1-2, with 9 bases identical to TRBD1. The V and J ends lost 1 base and 7 bases, in that order; junction bases with no gene match: 7. The CDR3 spans 14 residues. Per the germline V gene, CDR1 is SQVTM and CDR2 is ANQGSEA. The CDR3 region has the DNA TGCAGCGTTGAAGGTTTGACAGGGGGAACTGGCTACACCTTC. Translated, it gives CSVEGLTGGTGYTF.

This rearrangement joins TRBV27 to TRBJ1-2; no definite D call. The CDR3 totals 12 residues. The germline V and J ends were trimmed by 6 bases and 2 bases, with 7 bases remaining between them. Germline V gives CDR1 MNHEY, CDR2 SMNVEV (reference sequence). The CDR3 loop is CASRGRNYGYTF. The CDR3 DNA reads TGTGCCAGCAGGGGCCGGAACTATGGCTACACCTTC.

This chain connects TRBV11-2 to TRBJ2-1; 11 bases map to TRBD2. V lost 4 bases to trimming and J lost 5 bases; unmatched junction nucleotides: 7. This CDR3 is 16 amino acids long. CDR1 SGHAT and CDR2 FQNNGV come from the germline V gene. CDR3 amino acids: CASSSKTSGVHNEQFF. The DNA for the CDR3 is TGTGCCAGCAGCTCGAAGACTAGCGGGGTCCACAATGAGCAGTTCTTC.

The chain couples TRBV19 to TRBJ2-1, with D uncertain. Trimming stripped 2 bases from V and 4 bases from J, with 12 bases between. Germline assignment: CDR1 LNHDA and CDR2 SQIVND (reference sequence). The CDR3 has 15 amino acids. The CDR3 loop reads CASSITVLPYNEQFF. CDR3 DNA: TGTGCCAGTAGTATAACAGTCCTACCTTACAATGAGCAGTTCTTC.